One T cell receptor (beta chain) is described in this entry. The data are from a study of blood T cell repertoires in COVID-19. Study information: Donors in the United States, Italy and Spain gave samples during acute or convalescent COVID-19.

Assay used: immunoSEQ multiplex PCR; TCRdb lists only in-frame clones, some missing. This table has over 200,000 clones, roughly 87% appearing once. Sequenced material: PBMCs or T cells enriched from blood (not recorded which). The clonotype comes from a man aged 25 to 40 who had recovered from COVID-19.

CDR3 protein: CASSLVSLAGVYEQYF. CDR3 nucleotide sequence: TGTGCCAGCAGCTTAGTTTCACTAGCGGGAGTCTACGAGCAGTACTTC. The chain recombines TRBV7-2 with TRBJ2-7; 11 bases agree with TRBD2. With V trimmed by 1 base and J by 3 bases, 5 bases remained unmatched. The CDR3 sequence is 16 residues long. The germline V gene encodes CDR1 SGHTA and CDR2 FQGNSA.